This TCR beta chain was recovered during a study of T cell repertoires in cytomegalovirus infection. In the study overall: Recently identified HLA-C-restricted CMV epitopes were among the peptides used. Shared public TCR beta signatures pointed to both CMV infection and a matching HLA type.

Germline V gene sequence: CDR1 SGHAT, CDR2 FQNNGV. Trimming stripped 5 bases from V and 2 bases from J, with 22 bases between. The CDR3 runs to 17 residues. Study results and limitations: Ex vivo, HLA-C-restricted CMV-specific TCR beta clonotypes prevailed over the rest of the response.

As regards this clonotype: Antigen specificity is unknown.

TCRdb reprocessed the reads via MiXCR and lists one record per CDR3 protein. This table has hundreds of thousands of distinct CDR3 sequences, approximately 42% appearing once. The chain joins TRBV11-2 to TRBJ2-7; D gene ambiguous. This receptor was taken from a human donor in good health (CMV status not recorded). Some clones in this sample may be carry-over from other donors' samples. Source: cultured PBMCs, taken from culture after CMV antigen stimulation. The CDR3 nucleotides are TGTGCCAGCAGCCCCCATACGATACCGGTACAGCCCTACGAGCAGTACTTC. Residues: CASSPHTIPVQPYEQYF.